This TCR beta chain was found in a study of blood T cell repertoires in COVID-19. Overall study context: COVID-19 samples collected from the United States, Italy and Spain covered acute and convalescent phases.

Original data processing: Amplification with reference gene primers provided the estimates of nucleated cell counts. Produced via immunoSEQ multiplex PCR; TCRdb's table is partial and in-frame only. Clonal size and the V and J genes are those of that table, whereas D and trimming came from the DNA. The sample shows approximately 280,000 clones, approximately 78% of them seen only once. In germline, CDR1 is DFQATT, CDR2 SNEGSKA (reference sequence). CDR3 length: 11 residues. V gave up 3 bases and J gave up 6 bases, with 7 bases separating them. The sequenced sample consisted of PBMCs or T cells enriched from blood (not recorded which). The receptor was derived from a man aged 40-55 years who had been exposed to COVID-19. This chain links TRBV20-1 with TRBJ2-3; no clear D gene. Written as DNA, the CDR3 is TGCAGTGCTAGTGTCCCGGATACGCAGTATTTT. Translated, it gives CSASVPDTQYF.